This TCR beta chain derives from a study of STAT5B mutations in CD4+ large granular lymphocyte leukemia. Broader study findings: Main leukemic clonotypes were patient-specific, but approximately 25% appeared at low frequency elsewhere.

With respect to this clone: Its specificity is unknown.

With 1 base clipped from V and 6 bases from J, the junction kept 5 bases outside the gene matches. There are 16 residues in the CDR3. Germline values: CDR1 LGHNA, CDR2 YSLEER. This was a survey-level run. TCRdb's copy holds only in-frame clones and misses some; the assay was immunoSEQ multiplex PCR. The table lists approximately 30,000 clones, about four fifths of them singletons, with approximately 3.3% in the top ten. The sample comprised CD4+ T cells from blood buffy coats. V is TRBV4-3 and J is TRBJ1-4; 10 bases align to TRBD1. This receptor was obtained from a human donor in good health. CDR3 region: CASSQGVDRGYEKLFF. In DNA, the CDR3 is TGCGCCAGCAGCCAAGGCGTGGACAGGGGGTATGAAAAACTGTTTTTT.